This TCR beta chain appears in the sequencing data of a study of T cells in localized non-small cell lung cancer. Regarding the study as a whole: The appearance of a median approximately 57 of the top 100 tumor clones was seen in adjacent lung. Elevated blood T cell density was associated with longer overall survival.

Sequenced by immunoSEQ multiplex PCR; TCRdb stores in-frame clones only, minus some. The sample lists tens of thousands of clones, more than 75% occurring once. CDR3 length: 13 residues. Germline V CDR1 and CDR2: LNHDA, SQIVND (reference sequence). Trimming removed 7 bases at V and 0 bases at J, with 7 bases between. A remark on this clone: Antigen unknown.

This chain joins TRBV19 and TRBJ1-5; no clear D. This receptor was identified in a woman aged 40 to 75 with stage I squamous cell lung carcinoma. The specimen comprised peripheral blood, sampled before any cancer treatment. The CDR3 bases are TGTGCCAGTAATCGGAATAGCAATCAGCCCCAGCATTTT. Its translation: CASNRNSNQPQHF.